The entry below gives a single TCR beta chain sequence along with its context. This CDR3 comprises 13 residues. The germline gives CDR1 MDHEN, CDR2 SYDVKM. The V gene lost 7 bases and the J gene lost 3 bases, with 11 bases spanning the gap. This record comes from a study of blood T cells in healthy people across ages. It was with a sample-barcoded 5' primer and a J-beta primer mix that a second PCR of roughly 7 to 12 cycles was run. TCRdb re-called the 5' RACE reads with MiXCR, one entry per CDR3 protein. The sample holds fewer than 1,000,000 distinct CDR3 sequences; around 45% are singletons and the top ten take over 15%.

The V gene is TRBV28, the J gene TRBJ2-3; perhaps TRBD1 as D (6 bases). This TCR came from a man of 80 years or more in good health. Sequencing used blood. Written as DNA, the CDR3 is TGTGCCAGCATTCTACAGGGAACAGATACGCAGTATTTT. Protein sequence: CASILQGTDTQYF.